This T cell receptor beta chain came from a study of beta chain features in type 1 diabetes. Notes on the study in general: Among patients with Type 1 diabetes, TCRB CDR3s were moderately but significantly shorter in every one of the four CD4+ subsets.

Germline assignment: CDR1 LNHDA and CDR2 SQIVND (reference sequence). The CDR3 has 15 residues. The V end was cut by 5 bases, the J end by 2 bases, with 16 bases between. Comment on this clone: Its matching antigen is unknown.

The isolated RNA, all of it, was reverse transcribed, so expressed TCRB transcripts were what got sequenced. Clones were sequenced by immunoSEQ multiplex PCR, and TCRdb holds only the in-frame ones, with some missing. This sample carries a few hundred thousand clones, over 12% of them seen once, and the ten largest clones take more than 0.015%. The V and J genes are TRBV19 and TRBJ2-7, with D possibly TRBD1 on 6 matching bases. The sequencing sample was made of naive CD4+ T cells from blood. This clonotype was sampled from a woman under 30 in good health. DNA of the CDR3: TGTGCCAGTAGTCTAACCGGGACACCCGCCTACGAGCAGTACTTC. It yields the protein CASSLTGTPAYEQYF.